This T cell receptor (beta chain) was captured by sequencing in a study of CD8 T cell repertoires and HIV-1 epitope variants. Study as a whole: Twenty-five autologous and known Gag and Nef epitope variant peptides each stimulated T cells separately. Controls included no peptide, Ebola AY9 epitope, and a CMV, EBV, flu pool. Tested: three Gag epitope families, Nef HW9 and YT9. Notes on the study in general: Most of the nine antigen-specific clonotypes appeared cross-reactive to autologous or escape variants.

As for this clone: The antigen remains undetermined.

Method: immunoSEQ multiplex PCR; TCRdb's copy keeps in-frame clones and lacks some. This repertoire shows about 7,100 clones, 66% found once; its top ten account for roughly 41%. The germline CDR1 and CDR2 sequences are LNHDA and SQIVND (reference sequence). The V segment lost 4 bases and the J segment 5 bases; nucleotides outside the gene matches: 3. This CDR3 is built from 13 residues. This chain uses TRBV19 with TRBJ2-7; 9 bases agree with TRBD1. The receptor's source is a male donor with HIV. Sequenced material: cultured CD8+ T cells derived from PBMCs. The DNA of the CDR3 is TGTGCCAGTAGTAAAAGGACAGGGGACGAGCAGTACTTC. Translating it yields CASSKRTGDEQYF.